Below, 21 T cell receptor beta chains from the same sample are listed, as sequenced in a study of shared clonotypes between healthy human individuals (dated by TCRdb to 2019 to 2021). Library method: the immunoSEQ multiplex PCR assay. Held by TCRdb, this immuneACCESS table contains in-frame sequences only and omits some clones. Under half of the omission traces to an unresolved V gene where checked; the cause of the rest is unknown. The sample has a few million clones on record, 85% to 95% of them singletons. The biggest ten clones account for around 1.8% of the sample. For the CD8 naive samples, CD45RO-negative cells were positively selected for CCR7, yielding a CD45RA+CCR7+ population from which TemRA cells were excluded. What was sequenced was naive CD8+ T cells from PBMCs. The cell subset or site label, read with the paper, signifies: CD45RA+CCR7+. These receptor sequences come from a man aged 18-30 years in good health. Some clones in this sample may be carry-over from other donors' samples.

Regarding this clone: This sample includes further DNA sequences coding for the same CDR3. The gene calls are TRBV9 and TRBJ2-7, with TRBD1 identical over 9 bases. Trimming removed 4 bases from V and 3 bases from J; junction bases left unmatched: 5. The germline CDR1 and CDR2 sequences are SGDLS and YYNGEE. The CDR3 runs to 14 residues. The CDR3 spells CASSSSTGGYEQYF. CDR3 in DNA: TGTGCCAGCAGCTCCTCGACAGGGGGCTACGAGCAGTACTTC. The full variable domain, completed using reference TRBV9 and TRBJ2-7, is DSGVTQTPKHLITATGQRVTLRCSPRSGDLSVYWYQQSLDQGLQFLIQYYNGEERAKGNILERFSAQQFPDLHSELNLSSLELGDSALYFCASSSSTGGYEQYFGPGTRLTVT.

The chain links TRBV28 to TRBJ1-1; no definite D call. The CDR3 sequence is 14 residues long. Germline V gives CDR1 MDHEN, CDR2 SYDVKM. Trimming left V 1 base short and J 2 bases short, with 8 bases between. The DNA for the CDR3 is TGTGCCAGCAGTTTATACAGTCGAAACACTGAAGCTTTCTTT. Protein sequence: CASSLYSRNTEAFF.

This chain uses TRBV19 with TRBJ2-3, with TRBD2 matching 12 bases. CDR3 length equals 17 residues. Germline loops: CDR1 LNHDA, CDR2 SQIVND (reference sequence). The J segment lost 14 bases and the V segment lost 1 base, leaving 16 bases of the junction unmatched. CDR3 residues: CASSIVPETSGSGRRYF. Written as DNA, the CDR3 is TGTGCCAGTAGTATAGTTCCTGAGACTAGCGGGAGTGGGCGGCGGTATTTT.

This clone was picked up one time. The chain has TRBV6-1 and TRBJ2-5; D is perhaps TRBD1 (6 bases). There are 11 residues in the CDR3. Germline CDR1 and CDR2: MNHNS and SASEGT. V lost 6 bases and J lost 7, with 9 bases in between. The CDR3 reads CASRGAGTQYF. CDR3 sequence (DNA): TGTGCCAGCAGGGGGGCCGGGACCCAGTACTTC.

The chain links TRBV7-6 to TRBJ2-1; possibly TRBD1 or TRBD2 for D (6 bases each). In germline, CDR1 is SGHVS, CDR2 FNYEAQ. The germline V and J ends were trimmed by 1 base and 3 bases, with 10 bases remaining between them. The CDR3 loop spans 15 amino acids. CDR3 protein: CASSLEEGGYNEQFF. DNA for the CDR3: TGTGCCAGCAGCTTAGAGGAGGGGGGCTACAATGAGCAGTTCTTC.

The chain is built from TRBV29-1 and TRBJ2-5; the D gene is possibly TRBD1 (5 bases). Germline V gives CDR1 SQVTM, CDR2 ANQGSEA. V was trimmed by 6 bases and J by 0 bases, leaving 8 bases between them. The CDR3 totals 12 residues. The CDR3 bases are TGCAGCGTGGCGGACAACCAAGAGACCCAGTACTTC. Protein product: CSVADNQETQYF.

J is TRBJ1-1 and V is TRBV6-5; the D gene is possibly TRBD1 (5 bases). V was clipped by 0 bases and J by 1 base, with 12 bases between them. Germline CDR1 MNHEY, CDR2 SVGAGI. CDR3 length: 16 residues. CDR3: CASSYSYGTANTEAFF. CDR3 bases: TGTGCCAGCAGTTACTCGTATGGGACGGCGAACACTGAAGCTTTCTTT.

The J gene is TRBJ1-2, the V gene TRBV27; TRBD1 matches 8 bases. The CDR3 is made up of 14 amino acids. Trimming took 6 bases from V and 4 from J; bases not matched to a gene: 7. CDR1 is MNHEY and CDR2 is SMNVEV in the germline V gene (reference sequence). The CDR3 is CASSRTGSGYGYTF. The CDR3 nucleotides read TGTGCCAGCAGCCGGACAGGGTCGGGCTATGGCTACACCTTC.

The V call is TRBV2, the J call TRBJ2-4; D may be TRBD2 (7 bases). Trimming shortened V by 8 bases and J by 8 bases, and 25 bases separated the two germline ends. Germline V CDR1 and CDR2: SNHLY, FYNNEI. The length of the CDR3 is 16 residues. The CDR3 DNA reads TGTGCCAGCCGAGAACGAGCGGGACACAATTTGGACATTCAGTACTTC. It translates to CASRERAGHNLDIQYF.

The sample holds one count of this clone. In nucleotides, the CDR3 is TGTGCCAGCTCCGCTGTGGGGCAAGAGACCCAGTACTTC. Protein product: CASSAVGQETQYF. J is TRBJ2-5 and V is TRBV28, with D uncertain. Germline CDR1 is MDHEN and CDR2 is SYDVKM. CDR3 size: 13 residues. V lost 8 bases to trimming and J lost 2 bases, with 12 bases between them.

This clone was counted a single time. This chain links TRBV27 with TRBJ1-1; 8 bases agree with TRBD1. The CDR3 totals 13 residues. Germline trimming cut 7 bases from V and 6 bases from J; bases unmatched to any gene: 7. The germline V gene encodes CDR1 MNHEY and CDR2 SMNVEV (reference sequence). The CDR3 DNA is TGTGCCAGCATCCCGACAGGGGTTTCTGAAGCTTTCTTT. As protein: CASIPTGVSEAFF.

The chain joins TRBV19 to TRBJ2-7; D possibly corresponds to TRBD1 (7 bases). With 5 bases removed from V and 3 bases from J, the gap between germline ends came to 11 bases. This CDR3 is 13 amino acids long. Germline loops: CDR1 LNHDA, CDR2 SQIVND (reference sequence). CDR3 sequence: CASSFRGDYEQYF. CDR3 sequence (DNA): TGTGCCAGTAGTTTCAGGGGGGACTACGAGCAGTACTTC.

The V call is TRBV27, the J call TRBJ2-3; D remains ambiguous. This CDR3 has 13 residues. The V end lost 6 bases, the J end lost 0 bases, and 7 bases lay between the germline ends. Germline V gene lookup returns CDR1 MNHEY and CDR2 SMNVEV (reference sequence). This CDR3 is CASSGPSTDTQYF. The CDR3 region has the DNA TGTGCCAGCAGCGGACCGAGCACAGATACGCAGTATTTT.

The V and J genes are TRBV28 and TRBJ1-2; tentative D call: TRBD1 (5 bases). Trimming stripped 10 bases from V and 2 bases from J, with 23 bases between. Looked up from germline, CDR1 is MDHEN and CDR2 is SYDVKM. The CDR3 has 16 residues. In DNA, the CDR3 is TGTGCCACCAAGCCTACTGCGGGGGTTTCAAACTATGGCTACACCTTC. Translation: CATKPTAGVSNYGYTF.

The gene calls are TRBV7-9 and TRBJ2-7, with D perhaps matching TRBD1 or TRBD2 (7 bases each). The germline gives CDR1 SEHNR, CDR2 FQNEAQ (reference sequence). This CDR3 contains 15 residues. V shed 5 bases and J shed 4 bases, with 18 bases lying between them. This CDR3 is CASSPQGGTTYEQYF. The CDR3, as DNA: TGTGCCAGCAGCCCCCAGGGGGGGACAACTTACGAGCAGTACTTC.

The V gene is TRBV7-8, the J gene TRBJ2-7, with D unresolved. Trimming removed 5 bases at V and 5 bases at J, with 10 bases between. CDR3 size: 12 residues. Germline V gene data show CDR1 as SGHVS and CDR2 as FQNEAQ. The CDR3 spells CASSPRLDEQYF. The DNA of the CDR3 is TGTGCCAGCAGCCCCCGTTTGGACGAGCAGTACTTC. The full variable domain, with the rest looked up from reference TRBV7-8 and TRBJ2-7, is GAGVSQSPRYKVAKRGQDVALRCDPISGHVSLFWYQQALGQGPEFLTYFQNEAQLDKSGLPSDRFFAERPEGSVSTLKIQRTQQEDSAVYLCASSPRLDEQYFGPGTRLTVT.

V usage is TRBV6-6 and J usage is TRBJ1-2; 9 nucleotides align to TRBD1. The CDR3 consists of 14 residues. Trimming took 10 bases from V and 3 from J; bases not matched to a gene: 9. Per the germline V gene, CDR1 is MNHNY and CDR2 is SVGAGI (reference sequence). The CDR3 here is CATLRDRADYGYTF. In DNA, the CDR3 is TGTGCCACCCTCAGGGACAGGGCCGACTATGGCTACACCTTC.

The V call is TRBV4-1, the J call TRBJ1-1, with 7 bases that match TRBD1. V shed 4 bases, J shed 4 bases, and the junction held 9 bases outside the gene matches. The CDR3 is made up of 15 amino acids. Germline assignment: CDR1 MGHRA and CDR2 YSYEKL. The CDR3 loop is CASSPSTGFGTEAFF. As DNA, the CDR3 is TGCGCCAGCAGCCCATCGACAGGGTTCGGCACTGAAGCTTTCTTT.

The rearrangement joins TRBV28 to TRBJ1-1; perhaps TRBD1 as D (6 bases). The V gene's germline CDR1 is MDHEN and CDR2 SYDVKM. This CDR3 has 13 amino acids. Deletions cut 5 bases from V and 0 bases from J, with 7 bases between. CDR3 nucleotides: TGTGCCAGCAGTCAGGGGATGAACACTGAAGCTTTCTTT. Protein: CASSQGMNTEAFF. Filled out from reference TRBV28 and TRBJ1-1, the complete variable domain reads DVKVTQSSRYLVKRTGEKVFLECVQDMDHENMFWYRQDPGLGLRLIYFSYDVKMKEKGDIPEGYSVSREKKERFSLILESASTNQTSMYLCASSQGMNTEAFFGQGTRLTVV.

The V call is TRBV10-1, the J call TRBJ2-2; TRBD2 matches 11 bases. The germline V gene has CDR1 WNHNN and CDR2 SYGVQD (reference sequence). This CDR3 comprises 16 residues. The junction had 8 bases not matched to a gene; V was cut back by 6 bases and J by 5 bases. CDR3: CASRLAGALWTGELFF. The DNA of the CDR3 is TGCGCCAGCAGACTAGCGGGGGCCCTTTGGACCGGGGAGCTGTTTTTT.

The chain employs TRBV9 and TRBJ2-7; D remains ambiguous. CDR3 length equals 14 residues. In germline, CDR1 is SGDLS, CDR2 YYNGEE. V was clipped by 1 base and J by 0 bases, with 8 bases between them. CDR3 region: CASSVFWSSYEQYF. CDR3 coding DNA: TGTGCCAGCAGCGTATTCTGGAGCTCCTACGAGCAGTACTTC.